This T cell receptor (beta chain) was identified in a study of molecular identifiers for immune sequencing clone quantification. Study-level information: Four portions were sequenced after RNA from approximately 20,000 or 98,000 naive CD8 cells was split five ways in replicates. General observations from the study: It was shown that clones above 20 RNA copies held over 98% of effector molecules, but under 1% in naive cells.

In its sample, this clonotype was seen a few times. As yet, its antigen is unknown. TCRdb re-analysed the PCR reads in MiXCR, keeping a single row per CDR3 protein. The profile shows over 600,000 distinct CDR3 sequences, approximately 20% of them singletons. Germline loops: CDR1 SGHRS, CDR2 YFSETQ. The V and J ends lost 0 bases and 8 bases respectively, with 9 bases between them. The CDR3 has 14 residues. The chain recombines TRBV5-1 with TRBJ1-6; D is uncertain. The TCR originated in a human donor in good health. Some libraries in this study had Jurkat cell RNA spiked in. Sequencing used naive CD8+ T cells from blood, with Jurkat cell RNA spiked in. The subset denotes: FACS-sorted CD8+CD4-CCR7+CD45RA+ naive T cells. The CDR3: CASSLVFQDSPLHF. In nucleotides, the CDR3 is TGCGCCAGCAGCTTGGTGTTTCAAGATTCACCCCTCCACTTT.